The sequence of this TCR beta chain was determined in a study of PD-L1 blockade in urothelial cancer. The overall study: T cells numbered a median of around 150,000 in the blood samples.

A remark on this clone: Its target is not known.

Time point denoted: peripheral blood 6 weeks after treatment start. Patients presented with locally advanced or metastatic urothelial carcinoma. Anywhere from 1 to 8 samples came from each patient, spanning pretreatment and on-treatment. Using immunoSEQ multiplex PCR, the repertoire was profiled, and TCRdb retains in-frame clones only, with some absent. Of about 130,000 clones in the sample, approximately 85% were seen once. With 3 bases clipped from V and 4 bases from J, the junction kept 4 bases outside the gene matches. CDR1 is MGHRA and CDR2 is YSYEKL in the germline V gene. The CDR3 has 16 amino acids. Findings of the study overall: Patients who had durable benefit saw their tumor-associated blood clones expand more at 3 weeks.

V usage is TRBV4-1 and J usage is TRBJ2-1, with 12 bases lining up with TRBD2. Sample: PBMCs, taken around atezolizumab (anti-PD-L1) treatment. The TCR comes from a man aged 50 or older with urothelial cancer. CDR3 loop: CASSHQTSGSYNEQFF. The CDR3 DNA sequence: TGCGCCAGCAGCCACCAGACTAGCGGGAGTTACAATGAGCAGTTCTTC.